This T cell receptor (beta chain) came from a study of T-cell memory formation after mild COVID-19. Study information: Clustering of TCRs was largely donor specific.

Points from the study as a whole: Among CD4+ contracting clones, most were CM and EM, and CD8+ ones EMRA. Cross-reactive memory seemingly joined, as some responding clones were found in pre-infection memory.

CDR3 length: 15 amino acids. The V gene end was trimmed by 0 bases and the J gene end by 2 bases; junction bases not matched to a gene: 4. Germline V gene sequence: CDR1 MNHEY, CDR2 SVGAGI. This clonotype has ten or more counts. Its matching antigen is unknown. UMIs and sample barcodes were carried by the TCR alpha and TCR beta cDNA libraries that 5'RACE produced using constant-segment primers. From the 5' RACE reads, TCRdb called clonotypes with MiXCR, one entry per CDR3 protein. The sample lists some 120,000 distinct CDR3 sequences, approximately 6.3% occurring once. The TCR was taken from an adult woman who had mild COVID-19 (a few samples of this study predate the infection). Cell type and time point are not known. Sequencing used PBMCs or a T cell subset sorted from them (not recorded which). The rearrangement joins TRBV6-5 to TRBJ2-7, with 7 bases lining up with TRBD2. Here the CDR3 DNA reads TGTGCCAGCAGTTACTCGCGGGAGAACCCCTACGAGCAGTACTTC. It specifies CASSYSRENPYEQYF.